These 28 T cell receptor beta chains were all obtained from the same sample, sequenced in a study of blood T cells in healthy people across ages. A second PCR, run for roughly 7 to 11 cycles, used a sample-barcoded 5' primer plus a J-beta primer mix. A single record per CDR3 protein comes from TCRdb applying MiXCR to the 5' RACE reads. The sample yields hundreds of thousands of distinct CDR3 sequences, approximately 43% seen once. The material sequenced was blood. All receptors come from a woman aged 55-70 years in good health.

The chain couples TRBV14 to TRBJ1-1; the D gene is possibly TRBD1 (5 bases). Germline CDR1 is SGHDN and CDR2 is FVKESK. This CDR3 is built from 16 residues. Trimming stripped 5 bases from V and 3 bases from J, with 19 bases between. CDR3 amino acids: CASSYSTGVGDTEAFF. DNA of the CDR3: TGTGCCAGCAGCTACTCCACAGGCGTAGGTGACACTGAAGCTTTCTTT.

This clonotype was seen a handful of times. The chain joins TRBV4-3 to TRBJ2-5; possibly TRBD1 for D (6 bases). Trimming took 0 bases from V and 0 from J, leaving 17 bases between them. Germline V CDR1 and CDR2: LGHNA, YSLEER. The CDR3 covers 18 residues. CDR3 bases: TGCGCCAGCAGCCAAGATCCACAGGGAATCTGGGACCAAGAGACCCAGTACTTC. It yields the protein CASSQDPQGIWDQETQYF.

The chain couples TRBV6-2 or TRBV6-3 to TRBJ2-7; 14 positions match TRBD2. V lost 0 bases and J lost 11; bases outside the gene matches: 9. The CDR3 sequence is 16 residues long. Germline V gene data show CDR1 as MNHEY and CDR2 as SVGEGT. The CDR3 protein is CASSYSIVGLAGGKYF. The CDR3 coding sequence is TGTGCCAGCAGTTACTCGATTGTCGGACTAGCGGGAGGCAAGTACTTC.

The rearrangement uses TRBV15 and TRBJ1-4; no clear D. The length of the CDR3 is 16 residues. V was pared by 7 bases and J by 0 bases, with 15 bases between. Germline loops: CDR1 LNHNV, CDR2 YYDKDF (reference sequence). As DNA, the CDR3 is TGTGCCACCATTAAGGGTTTCGAGACAACTAATGAAAAACTGTTTTTT. Residues: CATIKGFETTNEKLFF. Combining the CDR3 with reference TRBV15 and TRBJ1-4 gives the whole variable domain DAMVIQNPRYQVTQFGKPVTLSCSQTLNHNVMYWYQQKSSQAPKLLFHYYDKDFNNEADTPDNFQSRRPNTSFCFLDIRSPGLGDTAMYLCATIKGFETTNEKLFFGSGTQLSVL.

This clonotype showed up just a few times. CDR3 in DNA: TGCGCCAGCAGTCCCAGCTTTAGTCAGGGTGCAACTAATGAAAAACTGTTTTTT. Protein product: CASSPSFSQGATNEKLFF. The gene calls are TRBV5-1 and TRBJ1-4, with D perhaps matching TRBD1 (5 bases). Germline CDR1 is SGHRS and CDR2 is YFSETQ. The CDR3 contains 18 residues. V was shortened by 5 bases and J by 0 bases, with 20 bases between the two germline ends.

The chain couples TRBV6-1 to TRBJ1-2; D is ambiguous. The ends were cut back, 3 bases at V and 5 bases at J, with 10 bases in the middle. Germline CDR1 and CDR2: MNHNS and SASEGT. The CDR3 runs 13 residues. CDR3 DNA: TGTGCCAGCAGTGATGATTTGATTTATGGCTACACCTTC. It is translated as CASSDDLIYGYTF.

The chain recombines TRBV30 with TRBJ2-4; D gene unclear. V gave up 0 bases and J gave up 11 bases, with 14 bases separating them. Germline V lookup: CDR1 GTSNPN, CDR2 SVGIG (reference sequence). There are 13 residues in the CDR3. DNA for the CDR3: TGTGCCTGGAGTGTACAAGGGTCTCGGGTTCAGTACTTC. It translates to CAWSVQGSRVQYF.

The V call is TRBV6-5, the J call TRBJ2-5; 10 bases fit TRBD2. CDR1 and CDR2 (germline): MNHEY, SVGAGI. The CDR3 covers 15 residues. V lost 5 bases to trimming and J lost 5 bases; unmatched junction nucleotides: 8. CDR3 sequence reads: CASSIDSGGKETQYF. CDR3 sequence (DNA): TGTGCCAGCAGTATCGATAGCGGGGGGAAGGAGACCCAGTACTTC.

The table lists this clonotype with a count of one. The chain uses TRBV20-1 and TRBJ2-1; 7 positions agree with TRBD2. Germline-derived CDR1 and CDR2 are DFQATT and SNEGSKA (reference sequence). The CDR3 has 14 residues. J lost 12 bases, V lost 6 bases, and 17 bases had no gene match. The CDR3 DNA is TGCAGTGCCAGGTTGGCGGGAGCGACGCATGGGCAGTTCTTC. Translation: CSARLAGATHGQFF.

The table lists this clonotype with a count of one. V usage is TRBV5-1 and J usage is TRBJ2-1, with 12 bases lining up with TRBD2. This CDR3 contains 18 residues. V dropped 1 base and J dropped 4; count of bases not matched to a gene: 9. Germline V gives CDR1 SGHRS, CDR2 YFSETQ. The CDR3 loop is CASSLSTGLAGFYNEQFF. CDR3 DNA: TGCGCCAGCAGCTTGTCGACGGGACTAGCGGGTTTTTACAATGAGCAGTTCTTC.

This chain links TRBV4-2 with TRBJ2-7; 9 bases are shared with TRBD1. The CDR3 is 14 residues long. CDR1 is LGHNA, CDR2 YNFKEQ, per germline. The ends lost 4 bases at V and 7 bases at J; junction bases unmatched: 8. The CDR3 is CASSPGQGSNEQYF. DNA of the CDR3: TGTGCCAGCAGCCCGGGACAGGGTTCGAATGAGCAGTACTTC.

In this sample, this clonotype turned up a few times. The rearrangement links TRBV7-2 to TRBJ2-5; 12 bases map to TRBD2. Trimming at V came to 6 bases and at J to 7 bases, leaving 12 bases not matched to a gene. The CDR3 is made up of 16 amino acids. In germline, CDR1 is SGHTA, CDR2 FQGNSA. The CDR3 loop is CASRLRTSGVRGTQYF. The DNA for the CDR3 is TGTGCCAGCAGATTAAGGACTAGCGGGGTGAGGGGGACCCAGTACTTC.

This clonotype has a handful of counts. The genes are TRBV3-1 and TRBJ1-2, with D possibly matching TRBD1 (5 bases). CDR1 is LGHDT and CDR2 is YNNKEL in the germline V gene (reference sequence). The CDR3 length is 15 residues. The ends were cut back, 1 base at V and 2 bases at J, with 11 bases in the middle. The CDR3 sequence: CASSQVGQGNYGYTF. CDR3 bases: TGTGCCAGCAGCCAAGTAGGTCAGGGAAACTATGGCTACACCTTC. Complete variable domain (other parts from reference TRBV3-1 and TRBJ1-2): DTAVSQTPKYLVTQMGNDKSIKCEQNLGHDTMYWYKQDSKKFLKIMFSYNNKELIINETVPNRFSPKSPDKAHLNLHINSLELGDSAVYFCASSQVGQGNYGYTFGSGTRLTVV.

Worth noting for this clonotype: A single base separates this from a much larger clone, so it may be a read error. The J gene is TRBJ2-3, the V gene TRBV29-1, with 8 bases lining up with TRBD2. The germline V gene encodes CDR1 SQVTM and CDR2 ANQGSEA. V was clipped by 8 bases and J by 6 bases; unmatched bases: 19. This CDR3 spans 16 amino acids. The CDR3: CSTRLEPAGEGDTQYF. The CDR3 DNA reads TGCAGCACCCGGCTGGAACCAGCGGGGGAGGGCGATACGCAGTATTTT.

The chain employs TRBV29-1 and TRBJ1-2; D might be TRBD1 (5 bases). CDR1 is SQVTM and CDR2 is ANQGSEA in the germline V gene. Trimming shortened V by 7 bases and J by 2 bases, and 17 bases separated the two germline ends. The CDR3 spans 14 residues. CDR3 in amino acids: CSGQTQGANYGYTF. The CDR3 DNA sequence: TGCAGCGGTCAAACCCAGGGCGCCAACTATGGCTACACCTTC.

This clonotype was found a few times. The chain couples TRBV10-3 to TRBJ2-6; unclear D gene. CDR3 length: 14 amino acids. Germline-derived CDR1 and CDR2 are ENHRY and SYGVKD. With 11 bases removed from V and 3 bases from J, the gap between germline ends came to 14 bases. The CDR3 reads CASYGLDGANVLTF. The CDR3 DNA reads TGTGCCTCCTATGGTCTGGATGGGGCCAACGTCCTGACTTTC.

This clonotype was observed a few times. The V gene is TRBV9, the J gene TRBJ2-3, with a weak D call TRBD1 (6 bases). Trimming removed 3 bases at V and 4 bases at J, with 12 bases between. The CDR3 is 14 amino acids. Germline CDR1 is SGDLS and CDR2 is YYNGEE. CDR3 in DNA: TGTGCCAGCAGCGGGGGACACGCCTCAGATACGCAGTATTTT. Translating it yields CASSGGHASDTQYF.

As concerns this clonotype: A much larger clone lies one base from this, so it may be a read error. The chain links TRBV7-2 to TRBJ2-7, with 7 bases aligning to TRBD2. This CDR3 is 16 amino acids long. Trimming cost V 8 bases and J 2 bases; bases outside gene matches: 15. Germline V gene data show CDR1 as SGHTA and CDR2 as FQGNSA. The CDR3 DNA reads as TGTGCCAGCTCTCGTGGGCTACTAGCGCCTGCCTACGAGCAGTACTTC. Translation gives CASSRGLLAPAYEQYF.

There are a few counts of this clonotype. The chain recombines TRBV20-1 with TRBJ2-2; D gene uncertain. The CDR3 contains 13 residues. Germline values: CDR1 DFQATT, CDR2 SNEGSKA (reference sequence). Trimming pared 6 bases from V and 2 bases from J, leaving 10 bases between. CDR3 DNA: TGCAGTGCCCCCGGGCCCAACACCGGGGAGCTGTTTTTT. Protein sequence: CSAPGPNTGELFF.

The V call is TRBV30, the J call TRBJ2-1; D uncertain. This CDR3 region has 15 residues. CDR1 GTSNPN and CDR2 SVGIG come from the germline V gene (reference sequence). The ends were cut back, 0 bases at V and 0 bases at J, with 9 bases in the middle. The CDR3 region is CAWSVRSSSYNEQFF. The CDR3 bases are TGTGCCTGGAGTGTTCGCAGTAGCTCCTACAATGAGCAGTTCTTC.

There are a few counts of this clonotype. V is TRBV4-3 and J is TRBJ1-1; 8 bases match TRBD1. The V segment lost 0 bases and the J segment 2 bases; nucleotides outside the gene matches: 8. The CDR3 is 17 amino acids. Germline CDR1 is LGHNA and CDR2 is YSLEER. The CDR3 spells CASSQEATGVGNTEAFF. Written as DNA, the CDR3 is TGCGCCAGCAGCCAAGAGGCGACAGGGGTCGGCAACACTGAAGCTTTCTTT.

This clonotype was detected once. The chain uses TRBV18 and TRBJ1-2; perhaps TRBD1 as D (6 bases). Trimming cost V 6 bases and J 1 base, with 15 bases left between them. The CDR3 loop spans 15 amino acids. Germline-derived CDR1 and CDR2 are KGHSH and LQKENI. The CDR3 nucleotides are TGTGCCAGCTCCCAAGGGGAGGACAGTAACTATGGCTACACCTTC. Encoded protein: CASSQGEDSNYGYTF.

The CDR3 region is CASSLIQGSYNEQFF. DNA of the CDR3: TGCGCCAGCAGCTTGATACAGGGCTCCTACAATGAGCAGTTCTTC. This sequence joins TRBV5-1 and TRBJ2-1; perhaps TRBD1 as D (6 bases). The CDR3 is 15 amino acids. Germline CDR1 reads SGHRS; CDR2 reads YFSETQ. V gave up 1 base and J gave up 0 bases, with 8 bases separating them. Combining the CDR3 with reference TRBV5-1 and TRBJ2-1 gives the whole variable domain KAGVTQTPRYLIKTRGQQVTLSCSPISGHRSVSWYQQTPGQGLQFLFEYFSETQRNKGNFPGRFSGRQFSNSRSEMNVSTLELGDSALYLCASSLIQGSYNEQFFGPGTRLTVL.

V gene TRBV14 combines with J gene TRBJ2-7; D uncertain. This CDR3 contains 12 residues. CDR1 SGHDN and CDR2 FVKESK come from the germline V gene. The V gene lost 5 bases and the J gene lost 6 bases, with 11 bases spanning the gap. In DNA form, the CDR3 reads TGTGCCAGCAGCTGGGTAGCTTCCGAGCAGTACTTC. This encodes CASSWVASEQYF. The full variable domain, rest sourced from reference TRBV14 and TRBJ2-7, is EAGVTQFPSHSVIEKGQTVTLRCDPISGHDNLYWYRRVMGKEIKFLLHFVKESKQDESGMPNNRFLAERTGGTYSTLKVQPAELEDSGVYFCASSWVASEQYFGPGTRLTVT.

The chain combines TRBV4-2 with TRBJ2-5, with unresolved D. This CDR3 contains 15 residues. Trimming removed 0 bases at V and 5 bases at J, with 13 bases between. The germline CDR1 and CDR2 sequences are LGHNA and YNFKEQ. The CDR3 region has the DNA TGTGCCAGCAGCCAAGATGGGGTGAGCAGGGAGACCCAGTACTTC. This encodes CASSQDGVSRETQYF.

This clonotype appeared a few times. The rearrangement uses TRBV7-3 and TRBJ2-1, with 12 bases lining up with TRBD2. Germline trimming cut 0 bases from V and 4 bases from J; bases unmatched to any gene: 4. This CDR3 region has 17 residues. The germline CDR1 and CDR2 sequences are SGHTA and FQGTGA. CDR3: CASSLTLTSGGYNEQFF. CDR3 DNA sequence: TGTGCCAGCAGCTTAACCCTGACTAGCGGGGGTTACAATGAGCAGTTCTTC.

The genes are TRBV18 and TRBJ2-4; TRBD1 might be the D (5 bases). The closer fit of TRBJ2-7 to the DNA end suggests the J call may be wrong. This CDR3 contains 14 residues. Germline V gene lookup returns CDR1 KGHSH and CDR2 LQKENI. This CDR3 reads CASSPAQGRYEQYF. The DNA of the CDR3 is TGTGCCAGCTCACCGGCCCAGGGTCGGTACGAGCAGTACTTC.

This clonotype occurred a few times. The chain carries TRBV20-1 and TRBJ2-7; the match to TRBD1 covers 8 bases. CDR1 is DFQATT, CDR2 SNEGSKA, per germline (reference sequence). The V gene end was trimmed by 2 bases and the J gene end by 2 bases; junction bases not matched to a gene: 5. The CDR3 sequence is 14 residues long. The CDR3 protein is CSARPRGLPYEQYF. The CDR3 nucleotides read TGCAGTGCTAGACCCAGGGGGCTTCCCTACGAGCAGTACTTC.